This T cell receptor (beta chain) was profiled in a study of graft-versus-host responses after intestinal transplantation. Overall study: Multivisceral, liver-intestinal, or isolated intestinal transplants were performed in recipients. Study findings and constraints: Allografts of one patient group, those with graft-donor T cell macrochimerism, had high graft-versus-host to host-versus-graft clonal ratios.

CDR1 is MNHNY, CDR2 SVGAGI, per germline (reference sequence). The junction had 6 bases not matched to a gene; V was cut back by 7 bases and J by 2 bases. This CDR3 contains 15 residues. This clone showed up just a few times. Antigen unknown. Produced via immunoSEQ multiplex PCR; TCRdb's table is partial and in-frame only. The sample contains some 130,000 clones, roughly 93% of which appear only once. This clonotype was sampled from a human donor who received an intestinal transplant. The source was unstimulated CD4+ T cells sorted from spleen or lymph node cells, collected before intestinal transplant. The V gene is TRBV6-6, the J gene TRBJ1-4, with 8 bases matching TRBD1. CDR3 region: CASKGQGATNEKLFF. CDR3 sequence (DNA): TGTGCCAGCAAGGGTCAGGGGGCCACTAATGAAAAACTGTTTTTT.